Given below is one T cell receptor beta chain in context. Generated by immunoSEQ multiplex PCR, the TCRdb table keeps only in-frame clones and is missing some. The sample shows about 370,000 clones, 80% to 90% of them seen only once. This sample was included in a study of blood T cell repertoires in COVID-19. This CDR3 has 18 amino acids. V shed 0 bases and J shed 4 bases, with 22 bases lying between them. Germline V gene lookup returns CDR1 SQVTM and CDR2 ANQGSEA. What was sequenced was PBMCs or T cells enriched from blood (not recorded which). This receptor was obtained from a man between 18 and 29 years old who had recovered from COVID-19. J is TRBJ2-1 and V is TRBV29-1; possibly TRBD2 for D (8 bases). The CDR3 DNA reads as TGCAGCGTTGAAGACCCGAGGGGGCTAGCGGGTGATTACAATGAGCAGTTCTTC. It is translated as CSVEDPRGLAGDYNEQFF.